This T cell receptor beta chain originates from a study of cytomegalovirus exposure and HLA in healthy donors. Germline values: CDR1 MDHEN, CDR2 SYDVKM. There are 17 residues in the CDR3. Trimming took 6 bases from V and 0 from J; bases not matched to a gene: 8. This clone was observed a handful of times. PCR primers comprised 60 Vbeta and 13 Jbeta primers. The repertoire was sequenced with immunoSEQ multiplex PCR; TCRdb's copy has only in-frame clones and lacks some. The sample shows roughly 200,000 clones, 70% to 80% of them seen only once. The material sequenced was PBMCs. J is TRBJ2-3 and V is TRBV28, with TRBD2 matching 11 bases. The TCR originated in a woman aged 55 to 70 in good health and CMV-seropositive. In DNA form, the CDR3 reads TGTGCCAGCAGCTTACCGGGACTAGCGGAGAGCACAGATACGCAGTATTTT. Translated: CASSLPGLAESTDTQYF. Together with reference TRBV28 and TRBJ2-3, the CDR3 gives the full variable domain: DVKVTQSSRYLVKRTGEKVFLECVQDMDHENMFWYRQDPGLGLRLIYFSYDVKMKEKGDIPEGYSVSREKKERFSLILESASTNQTSMYLCASSLPGLAESTDTQYFGPGTRLTVL.